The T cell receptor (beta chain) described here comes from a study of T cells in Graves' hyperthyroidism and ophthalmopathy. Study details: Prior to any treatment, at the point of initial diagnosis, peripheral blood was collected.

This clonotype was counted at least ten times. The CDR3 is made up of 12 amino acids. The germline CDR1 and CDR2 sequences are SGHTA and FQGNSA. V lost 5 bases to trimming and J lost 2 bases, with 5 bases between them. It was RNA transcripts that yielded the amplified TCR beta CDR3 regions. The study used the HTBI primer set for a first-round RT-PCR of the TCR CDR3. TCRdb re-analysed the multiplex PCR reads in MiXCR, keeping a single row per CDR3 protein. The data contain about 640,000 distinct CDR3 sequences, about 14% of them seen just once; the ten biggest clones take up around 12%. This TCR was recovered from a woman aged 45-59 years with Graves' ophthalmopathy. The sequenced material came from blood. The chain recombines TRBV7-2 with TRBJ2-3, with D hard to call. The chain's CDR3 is CASSTYTDTQYF. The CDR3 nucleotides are TGTGCCAGCAGCACCTACACAGATACGCAGTATTTT.